This T cell receptor beta chain originates from a study of chemoradiotherapy in HPV16-positive cancers. In the study overall: Candidate HPV-specific clones and shared TCR motifs came from two HPV16-positive patients.

The repertoire was sequenced with immunoSEQ multiplex PCR; TCRdb's copy has only in-frame clones and lacks some. The sample lists 40,000 to 65,000 clones, roughly nine tenths occurring once. Over chemoradiotherapy, repertoires were sampled more than once. The CDR3 has 13 amino acids. V gave up 7 bases and J gave up 4 bases, with 13 bases separating them. The germline V gene has CDR1 MNHNS and CDR2 SASEGT. Regarding the study as a whole: During treatment, candidate HPV-specific clones and E7-related motifs expanded in tumor.

About this clone itself: The antigen remains undetermined.

The specimen comprised blood, sampled from a patient who underwent chemoradiotherapy. This TCR was sampled from a human donor with HPV-associated anogenital cancer. The genes are TRBV6-1 and TRBJ2-5, with a weak D call TRBD2 (6 bases). CDR3 residues: CASTRSGGETQYF. Here the CDR3 DNA reads TGTGCCAGCACCCGTAGCGGAGGAGAGACCCAGTACTTC.